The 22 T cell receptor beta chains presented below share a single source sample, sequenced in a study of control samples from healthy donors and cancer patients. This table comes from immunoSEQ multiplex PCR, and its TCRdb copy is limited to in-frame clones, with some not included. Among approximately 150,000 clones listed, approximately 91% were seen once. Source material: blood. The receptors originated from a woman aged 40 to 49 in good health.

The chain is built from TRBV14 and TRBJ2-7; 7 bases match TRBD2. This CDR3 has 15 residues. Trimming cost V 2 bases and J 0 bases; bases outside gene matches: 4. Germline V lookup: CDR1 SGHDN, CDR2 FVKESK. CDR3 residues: CASSQTGTTSYEQYF. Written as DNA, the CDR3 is TGTGCCAGCAGCCAAACCGGGACTACCTCCTACGAGCAGTACTTC.

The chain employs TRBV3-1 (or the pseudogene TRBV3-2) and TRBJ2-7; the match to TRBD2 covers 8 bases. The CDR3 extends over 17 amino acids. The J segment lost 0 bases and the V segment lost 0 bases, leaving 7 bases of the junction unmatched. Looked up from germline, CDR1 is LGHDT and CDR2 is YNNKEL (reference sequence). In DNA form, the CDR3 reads TGTGCCAGCAGCCAAGATTTGAGCGGGGGTTACTCCTACGAGCAGTACTTC. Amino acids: CASSQDLSGGYSYEQYF.

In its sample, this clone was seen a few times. The DNA of the CDR3 is TGTGCCAGCAGCAAAGAGGGGGGTTTGGATAAACTGTTTTTT. This translates into CASSKEGGLDKLFF. The rearrangement links TRBV11-2 to TRBJ1-4; perhaps TRBD1 as D (6 bases). V gave up 5 bases and J gave up 11 bases, with 18 bases separating them. This CDR3 region has 14 residues. Per the germline V gene, CDR1 is SGHAT and CDR2 is FQNNGV.

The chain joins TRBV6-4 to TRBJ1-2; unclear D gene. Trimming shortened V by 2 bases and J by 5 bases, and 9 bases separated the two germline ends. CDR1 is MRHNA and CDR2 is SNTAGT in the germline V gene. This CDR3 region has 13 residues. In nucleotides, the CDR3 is TGTGCCAGCAGTGACGGGCCAAGTTATGGCTACACCTTC. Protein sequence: CASSDGPSYGYTF.

CDR3 protein: CASSARTGEAKNIQYF. The CDR3 DNA sequence: TGTGCCAGTAGTGCCCGGACAGGGGAGGCCAAAAACATTCAGTACTTC. The rearrangement links TRBV19 to TRBJ2-4, with 9 nucleotides matching TRBD1. Trimming cost V 5 bases and J 1 base; bases outside gene matches: 6. The germline V gene encodes CDR1 LNHDA and CDR2 SQIVND (reference sequence). The length of the CDR3 is 16 residues.

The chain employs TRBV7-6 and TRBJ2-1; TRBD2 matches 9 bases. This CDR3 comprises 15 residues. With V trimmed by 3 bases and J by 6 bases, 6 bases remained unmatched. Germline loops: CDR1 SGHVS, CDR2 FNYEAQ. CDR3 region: CASSFVSGSSNEQFF. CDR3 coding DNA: TGTGCCAGCAGCTTCGTTAGCGGGAGTAGCAATGAGCAGTTCTTC. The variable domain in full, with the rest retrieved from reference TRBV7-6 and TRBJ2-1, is GAGVSQSPRYKVTKRGQDVALRCDPISGHVSLYWYRQALGQGPEFLTYFNYEAQQDKSGLPNDRFSAERPEGSISTLTIQRTEQRDSAMYRCASSFVSGSSNEQFFGPGTRLTVL.

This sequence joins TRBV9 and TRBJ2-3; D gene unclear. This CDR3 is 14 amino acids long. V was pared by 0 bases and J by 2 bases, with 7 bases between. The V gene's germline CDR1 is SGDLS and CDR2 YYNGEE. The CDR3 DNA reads TGTGCCAGCAGCGTAGTCCCAAACACAGATACGCAGTATTTT. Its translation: CASSVVPNTDTQYF.

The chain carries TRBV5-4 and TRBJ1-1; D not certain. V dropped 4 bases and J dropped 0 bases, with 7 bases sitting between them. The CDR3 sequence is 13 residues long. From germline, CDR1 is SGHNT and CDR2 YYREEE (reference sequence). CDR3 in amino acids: CASSAFMNTEAFF. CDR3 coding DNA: TGTGCCAGCAGCGCTTTCATGAACACTGAAGCTTTCTTT. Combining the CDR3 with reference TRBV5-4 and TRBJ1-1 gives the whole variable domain ETGVTQSPTHLIKTRGQQVTLRCSSQSGHNTVSWYQQALGQGPQFIFQYYREEENGRGNFPPRFSGLQFPNYSSELNVNALELDDSALYLCASSAFMNTEAFFGQGTRLTVV.

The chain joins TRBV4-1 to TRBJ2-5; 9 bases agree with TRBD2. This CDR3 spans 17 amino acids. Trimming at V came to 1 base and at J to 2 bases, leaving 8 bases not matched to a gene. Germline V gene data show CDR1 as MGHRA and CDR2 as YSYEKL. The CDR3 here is CASSQGRGGGVQETQYF. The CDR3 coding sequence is TGCGCCAGCAGCCAAGGTCGGGGCGGGGGGGTTCAAGAGACCCAGTACTTC.

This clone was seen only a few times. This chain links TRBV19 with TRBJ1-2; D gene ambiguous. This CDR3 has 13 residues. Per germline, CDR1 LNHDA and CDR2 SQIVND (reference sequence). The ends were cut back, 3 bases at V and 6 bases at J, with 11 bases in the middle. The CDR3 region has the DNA TGTGCCAGTAGTATTAGAAGGTCGGATGGCTACACCTTC. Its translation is CASSIRRSDGYTF. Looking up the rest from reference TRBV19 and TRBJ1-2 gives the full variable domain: DGGITQSPKYLFRKEGQNVTLSCEQNLNHDAMYWYRQDPGQGLRLIYYSQIVNDFQKGDIAEGYSVSREKKESFPLTVTSAQKNPTAFYLCASSIRRSDGYTFGSGTRLTVV.

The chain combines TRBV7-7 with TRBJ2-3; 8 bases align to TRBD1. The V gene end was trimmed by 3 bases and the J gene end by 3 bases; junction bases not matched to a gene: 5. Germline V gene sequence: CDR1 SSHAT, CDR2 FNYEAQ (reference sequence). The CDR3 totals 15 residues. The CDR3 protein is CASSFTQGGTDTQYF. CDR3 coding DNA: TGTGCCAGCAGCTTTACACAGGGGGGAACAGATACGCAGTATTTT.

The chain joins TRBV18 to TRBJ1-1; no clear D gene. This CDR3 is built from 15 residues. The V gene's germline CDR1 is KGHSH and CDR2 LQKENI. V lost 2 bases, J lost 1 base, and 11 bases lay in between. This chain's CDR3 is CASSPFNGRNTEAFF. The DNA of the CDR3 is TGTGCCAGCTCACCATTTAACGGGAGGAACACTGAAGCTTTCTTT. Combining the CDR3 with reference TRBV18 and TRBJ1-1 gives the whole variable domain NAGVMQNPRHLVRRRGQEARLRCSPMKGHSHVYWYRQLPEEGLKFMVYLQKENIIDESGMPKERFSAEFPKEGPSILRIQQVVRGDSAAYFCASSPFNGRNTEAFFGQGTRLTVV.

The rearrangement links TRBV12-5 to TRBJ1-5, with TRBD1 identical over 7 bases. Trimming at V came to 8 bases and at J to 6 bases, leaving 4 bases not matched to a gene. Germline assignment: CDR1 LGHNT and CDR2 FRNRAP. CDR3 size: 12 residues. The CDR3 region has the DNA TGTGCTAGTAGGGGGCCTGGTCAGCCCCAGCATTTT. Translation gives CASRGPGQPQHF.

The CDR3 region has the DNA TGTGCCAGCAGCTCGTTGGCTGGGATGGGGCAGTTCTTC. Amino acid sequence: CASSSLAGMGQFF. The gene calls are TRBV7-2 and TRBJ2-1; D gene uncertain. The V end was cut by 4 bases, the J end by 12 bases, with 16 bases between. The CDR3 has 13 amino acids. Germline V gene sequence: CDR1 SGHTA, CDR2 FQGNSA.

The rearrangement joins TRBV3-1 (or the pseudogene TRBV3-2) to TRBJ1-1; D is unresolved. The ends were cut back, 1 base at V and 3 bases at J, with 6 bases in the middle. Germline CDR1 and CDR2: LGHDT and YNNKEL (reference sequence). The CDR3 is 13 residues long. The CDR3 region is CASSQGAHTEAFF. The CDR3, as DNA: TGTGCCAGCAGCCAAGGGGCTCACACTGAAGCTTTCTTT.

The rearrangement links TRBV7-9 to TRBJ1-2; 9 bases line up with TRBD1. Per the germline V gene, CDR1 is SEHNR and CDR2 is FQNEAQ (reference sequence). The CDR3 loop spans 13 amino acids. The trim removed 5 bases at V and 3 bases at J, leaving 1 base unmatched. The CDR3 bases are TGTGCCAGCAGCCGGACAGGGGACTATGGCTACACCTTC. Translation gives CASSRTGDYGYTF.

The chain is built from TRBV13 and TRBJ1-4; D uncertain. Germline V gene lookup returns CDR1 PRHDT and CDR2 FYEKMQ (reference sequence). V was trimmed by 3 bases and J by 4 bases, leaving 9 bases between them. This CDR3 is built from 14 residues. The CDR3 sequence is CASSLYGYNEKLFF. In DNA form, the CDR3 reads TGTGCCAGCAGCTTGTACGGCTATAATGAAAAACTGTTTTTT.

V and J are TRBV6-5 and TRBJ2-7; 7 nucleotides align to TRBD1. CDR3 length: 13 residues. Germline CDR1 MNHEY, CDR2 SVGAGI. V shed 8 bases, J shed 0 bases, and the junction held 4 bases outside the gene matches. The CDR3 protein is CASLGTDSYEQYF. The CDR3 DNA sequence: TGTGCCAGCTTGGGGACAGACTCCTACGAGCAGTACTTC.

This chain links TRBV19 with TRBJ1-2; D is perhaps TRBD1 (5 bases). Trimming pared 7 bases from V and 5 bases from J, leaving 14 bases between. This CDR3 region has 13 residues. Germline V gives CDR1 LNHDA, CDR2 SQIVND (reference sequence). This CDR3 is CASTMTELYGYTF. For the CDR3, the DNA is TGTGCCAGTACCATGACAGAATTGTATGGCTACACCTTC.

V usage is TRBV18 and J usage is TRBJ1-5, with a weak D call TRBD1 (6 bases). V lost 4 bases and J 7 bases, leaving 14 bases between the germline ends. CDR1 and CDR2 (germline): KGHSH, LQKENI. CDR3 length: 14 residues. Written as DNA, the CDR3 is TGTGCCAGCTCACTGCAGGGGTTACAACAGCCCCAGCATTTT. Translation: CASSLQGLQQPQHF. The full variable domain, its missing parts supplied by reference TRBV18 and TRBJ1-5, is NAGVMQNPRHLVRRRGQEARLRCSPMKGHSHVYWYRQLPEEGLKFMVYLQKENIIDESGMPKERFSAEFPKEGPSILRIQQVVRGDSAAYFCASSLQGLQQPQHFGDGTRLSIL.

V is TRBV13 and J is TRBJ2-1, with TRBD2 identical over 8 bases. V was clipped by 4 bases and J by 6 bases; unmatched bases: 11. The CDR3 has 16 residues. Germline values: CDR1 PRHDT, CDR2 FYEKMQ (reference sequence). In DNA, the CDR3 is TGTGCCAGCAGCTCGTTTTCTCGGGGGGGAGGCAATGAGCAGTTCTTC. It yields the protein CASSSFSRGGGNEQFF.

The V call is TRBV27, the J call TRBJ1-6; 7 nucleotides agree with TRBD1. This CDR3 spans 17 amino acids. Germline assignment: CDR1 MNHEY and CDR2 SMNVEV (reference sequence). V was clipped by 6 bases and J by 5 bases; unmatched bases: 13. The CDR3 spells CASSPRWRGPDNSPLHF. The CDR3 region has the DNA TGTGCCAGCAGCCCTAGGTGGAGGGGGCCAGATAATTCACCCCTCCACTTT.